The 15 T cell receptor beta chains below all came from one sample that was sequenced in a study of beta chain features in type 1 diabetes. TCRB transcripts that were expressed got sequenced, as all of the isolated RNA had been reverse transcribed. Sequencing was performed with immunoSEQ multiplex PCR; in TCRdb, only in-frame clones are kept and a portion is missing. The profile shows just under 150,000 clones, under 11% of them singletons. The sequencing sample was made of naive CD4+ T cells from blood. All receptors come from a man between 18 and 35 years old in good health.

The chain recombines TRBV7-2 with TRBJ1-3, with no clear D. Trimming removed 5 bases from V and 5 bases from J, with 7 bases in between. This CDR3 is 12 amino acids long. The germline V gene encodes CDR1 SGHTA and CDR2 FQGNSA. This chain's CDR3 is CASSLTRNTIYF. CDR3 coding DNA: TGTGCCAGCAGCCTGACAAGAAACACCATATATTTT. The full variable domain, rest sourced from reference TRBV7-2 and TRBJ1-3, is GAGVSQSPSNKVTEKGKDVELRCDPISGHTALYWYRQSLGQGLEFLIYFQGNSAPDKSGLPSDRFSAERTGGSVSTLTIQRTQQEDSAVYLCASSLTRNTIYFGEGSWLTVV.

V and J are TRBV19 and TRBJ1-5; TRBD1 matches 7 bases. CDR3 size: 17 residues. The germline V gene has CDR1 LNHDA and CDR2 SQIVND (reference sequence). The V and J ends lost 6 bases and 2 bases, in that order; junction bases with no gene match: 13. CDR3 nucleotides: TGTGCCAGTAGCAGGGGACAGACCTTCGAGGGCAATCAGCCCCAGCATTTT. Amino acid sequence: CASSRGQTFEGNQPQHF.

This clone turned up a few times. The CDR3 here is CASSIRASPETQYF. CDR3 bases: TGTGCCAGCAGCATCCGGGCTAGCCCAGAGACCCAGTACTTC. The chain joins TRBV6-5 to TRBJ2-5; tentatively, D is TRBD2 (5 bases). Germline loops: CDR1 MNHEY, CDR2 SVGAGI. V was shortened by 6 bases and J by 4 bases, with 15 bases between the two germline ends. CDR3 size: 14 residues.

The rearrangement joins TRBV7-2 to TRBJ2-3, with a tentative D call TRBD2 (6 bases). Germline assignment: CDR1 SGHTA and CDR2 FQGNSA. CDR3 size: 16 residues. Trimming stripped 4 bases from V and 0 bases from J, with 14 bases between. DNA of the CDR3: TGTGCCAGCAGCTCGATGGGACTTCAAAGCACAGATACGCAGTATTTT. Translation: CASSSMGLQSTDTQYF. Filled out from reference TRBV7-2 and TRBJ2-3, the complete variable domain reads GAGVSQSPSNKVTEKGKDVELRCDPISGHTALYWYRQSLGQGLEFLIYFQGNSAPDKSGLPSDRFSAERTGGSVSTLTIQRTQQEDSAVYLCASSSMGLQSTDTQYFGPGTRLTVL.

V usage is TRBV5-1 and J usage is TRBJ2-7; D is ambiguous. CDR1 is SGHRS and CDR2 is YFSETQ in the germline V gene. This CDR3 has 14 residues. Deletions cut 4 bases from V and 5 bases from J, with 16 bases between. This CDR3 reads CASSVNPSSNEQYF. DNA of the CDR3: TGCGCCAGCAGCGTGAACCCCAGTTCCAACGAGCAGTACTTC.

This clone has more than one count but fewer than ten. The genes are TRBV21-1 and TRBJ1-6; the table's D call, TRBD1, was not checked against the DNA. TRBV21-1 is classified as a pseudogene. CDR3 size: 14 residues. The CDR3: CASSKWASNSPLHF. Here the CDR3 DNA reads TGTGCCAGCAGCAAATGGGCATCCAATTCACCCCTCCACTTT.

J is TRBJ2-3 and V is TRBV5-1; no definite D call. The CDR3 consists of 15 residues. Looked up from germline, CDR1 is SGHRS and CDR2 is YFSETQ. The V and J ends lost 2 bases and 4 bases respectively, with 14 bases between them. The CDR3, as DNA: TGCGCCAGCAGCTTAGTGGGTGGCGAGGCAGATACGCAGTATTTT. Protein: CASSLVGGEADTQYF.

The chain recombines TRBV5-6 with TRBJ1-2; 7 nucleotides agree with TRBD1. The CDR3 runs to 13 residues. Germline CDR1 is SGHDT and CDR2 is YYEEEE. V trimming: 4 bases; J trimming: 2 bases; junction bases outside the gene matches: 2. CDR3 protein: CASSPGQNYGYTF. The DNA for the CDR3 is TGTGCCAGCAGCCCGGGACAGAACTATGGCTACACCTTC. The full variable domain, in which reference TRBV5-6 and TRBJ1-2 provide the parts outside the CDR3, is DAGVTQSPTHLIKTRGQQVTLRCSPKSGHDTVSWYQQALGQGPQFIFQYYEEEERQRGNFPDRFSGHQFPNYSSELNVNALLLGDSALYLCASSPGQNYGYTFGSGTRLTVV.

V gene TRBV30 combines with J gene TRBJ2-7, with D perhaps TRBD2 (5 bases). Trimming stripped 2 bases from V and 3 bases from J, with 8 bases between. The CDR3 runs 12 residues. CDR1 and CDR2 from the germline V gene are GTSNPN and SVGIG (reference sequence). DNA for the CDR3: TGTGCCTGGAGTTCGGGAAGCTACGAGCAGTACTTC. The encoded protein is CAWSSGSYEQYF.

The V call is TRBV5-5, the J call TRBJ1-5; D uncertain. This CDR3 is 16 amino acids long. Looked up from germline, CDR1 is SGHKS and CDR2 is YYEKEE (reference sequence). V lost 0 bases and J 2 bases, leaving 12 bases between the germline ends. DNA for the CDR3: TGTGCCAGCAGCTTGGCGGTGGGCAGTGGCAATCAGCCCCAGCATTTT. It encodes CASSLAVGSGNQPQHF.

The chain carries TRBV7-3 and TRBJ1-6, with TRBD1 as a possible D gene (5 bases). This CDR3 is built from 16 residues. Trimming removed 5 bases at V and 2 bases at J, with 13 bases between. Germline V gene lookup returns CDR1 SGHTA and CDR2 FQGTGA. Here the CDR3 reads CASSLGGGTYNSPLHF. The CDR3 bases are TGTGCCAGCAGCCTGGGGGGGGGTACCTATAATTCACCCCTCCACTTT.

This clone was seen more than once but under ten times. The genes are TRBV18 and TRBJ1-5; D not resolved. Germline V CDR1 and CDR2: KGHSH, LQKENI. Deletions cut 3 bases from V and 1 base from J, with 10 bases between. The CDR3 is 15 amino acids. The CDR3 region has the DNA TGTGCCAGCTCACCGTCAGCGGGGAGCAATCAGCCCCAGCATTTT. Translated, it gives CASSPSAGSNQPQHF.

This clone was counted a few times. The chain has TRBV5-1 and TRBJ2-7; D is perhaps TRBD1 (7 bases). The V end was cut by 2 bases, the J end by 0 bases, with 15 bases between. Germline assignment: CDR1 SGHRS and CDR2 YFSETQ. CDR3 length: 16 residues. The CDR3 DNA is TGCGCCAGCAGCTTTTCCTCAGGGGGGTCCTCCTACGAGCAGTACTTC. Translation: CASSFSSGGSSYEQYF.

The chain recombines TRBV4-1 with TRBJ1-2; D perhaps matches TRBD1 (6 bases). This CDR3 has 15 residues. Germline lookup yields CDR1 MGHRA and CDR2 YSYEKL. Trimming took 0 bases from V and 4 from J, leaving 12 bases between them. The CDR3 reads CASSQEAGVGYGYTF. As DNA, the CDR3 is TGCGCCAGCAGCCAAGAAGCAGGGGTTGGCTATGGCTACACCTTC.

In its sample, this clone was seen many times. The chain has TRBV4-3 and TRBJ2-6; D not resolved. Trimming took off 4 bases at V and 0 bases at J, with 13 bases between the two ends. The CDR3 extends over 17 amino acids. CDR1 is LGHNA and CDR2 is YSLEER in the germline V gene. CDR3 sequence: CASSPWSRISGANVLTF. CDR3 nucleotide sequence: TGCGCCAGCAGCCCATGGAGTCGCATCTCTGGGGCCAACGTCCTGACTTTC.